The 23 T cell receptor beta chains listed next were all sequenced from one sample in a study of early T cells in non-severe SARS-CoV-2 infection. One entry per CDR3 protein results from TCRdb running MiXCR on the 5' RACE reads. The repertoire holds 15,000 to 20,000 distinct CDR3 sequences, with about 5.5% as singletons. The sample was whole blood. These receptors all stem from an adult who was a healthcare worker with PCR-confirmed SARS-CoV-2 infection or an uninfected control (not recorded which).

This clonotype is labeled as medium-sized (0.01 to 0.1%). J is TRBJ2-1 and V is TRBV7-6, with a possible D match to TRBD1 (6 bases). Germline CDR1 is SGHVS and CDR2 is FNYEAQ. Trimming stripped 1 base from V and 6 bases from J, with 10 bases between. The CDR3 extends over 14 amino acids. CDR3 sequence reads: CASSLGGQRNEQFF. CDR3 sequence (DNA): TGTGCCAGCAGCTTAGGCGGACAGCGCAATGAGCAGTTCTTC.

A few counts support this clonotype. The gene calls are TRBV12-3 or TRBV12-4 and TRBJ2-1; no firm D call. The ends were cut back, 5 bases at V and 4 bases at J, with 21 bases in the middle. The CDR3 extends over 17 amino acids. The chain's CDR3 is CASSKHRRLAAYNEQFF. CDR3 in DNA: TGTGCCAGCAGTAAACACCGGCGACTGGCCGCGTACAATGAGCAGTTCTTC.

This clonotype was counted at least ten times. The gene calls are TRBV5-1 and TRBJ2-5; D is undetermined. The CDR3 loop spans 15 amino acids. The V gene's germline CDR1 is SGHRS and CDR2 YFSETQ. V was pared by 4 bases and J by 2 bases, with 15 bases between. Here the CDR3 DNA reads TGCGCCAGCAGCGGATCGGGCAGCGCACAAGAGACCCAGTACTTC. It codes for CASSGSGSAQETQYF. Drawing the rest from reference TRBV5-1 and TRBJ2-5, the complete variable domain is KAGVTQTPRYLIKTRGQQVTLSCSPISGHRSVSWYQQTPGQGLQFLFEYFSETQRNKGNFPGRFSGRQFSNSRSEMNVSTLELGDSALYLCASSGSGSAQETQYFGPGTRLLVL.

This clonotype was counted at least ten times. J is TRBJ2-3 and V is TRBV7-9, with TRBD2 matching 7 bases. There are 14 residues in the CDR3. Germline V gene sequence: CDR1 SEHNR, CDR2 FQNEAQ (reference sequence). V lost 8 bases and J lost 3; bases outside the gene matches: 8. The CDR3 loop is CASLRRERTDTQYF. CDR3 DNA: TGTGCCAGCCTACGGCGGGAGAGGACAGATACGCAGTATTTT.

This clonotype appeared many times. V is TRBV20-1 and J is TRBJ2-1; TRBD2 agrees at 7 bases. Germline CDR1 is DFQATT and CDR2 is SNEGSKA (reference sequence). V gave up 1 base and J gave up 7 bases; unmatched junction bases: 13. The length of the CDR3 is 16 residues. The CDR3 DNA is TGCAGTGCTAGAGTACCGCGGGAGCGTACGTGGAATGAGCAGTTCTTC. This encodes CSARVPRERTWNEQFF.

This clonotype was seen at least ten times. Given the absence of the conserved phenylalanine or tryptophan at the CDR3 end, a read error is likely. The chain has TRBV7-9 and TRBJ2-1; D not resolved. Trimming pared 1 base from V and 0 bases from J, leaving 10 bases between. The CDR3 loop spans 16 amino acids. Germline CDR1 and CDR2: SEHNR and FQNEAQ (reference sequence). As DNA, the CDR3 is TGTGCCAGCAGCTTAGGCGAGACACTCTCCTACAATGAGCAGTTCCTC. It is translated as CASSLGETLSYNEQFL.

The sample holds many counts of this clonotype. The chain couples TRBV11-2 to TRBJ1-4, with D uncertain. With 4 bases removed from V and 7 bases from J, the gap between germline ends came to 13 bases. Germline V gene data show CDR1 as SGHAT and CDR2 as FQNNGV. CDR3 length: 14 amino acids. The CDR3 loop reads CASSWEIDGEKLFF. In nucleotides, the CDR3 is TGTGCCAGCAGCTGGGAAATTGACGGTGAAAAACTGTTTTTT.

This clonotype showed up just a few times. The rearrangement uses TRBV24-1 and TRBJ2-1, with a possible D match to TRBD2 (5 bases). Germline V lookup: CDR1 KGHDR, CDR2 SFDVKD. Between the trimmed V and J ends, which lost 4 bases and 12 bases, there was a span of 12 bases. This CDR3 region has 12 residues. The CDR3 reads CATSDRGEGQFF. DNA of the CDR3: TGTGCCACCAGTGACAGAGGAGAGGGGCAGTTCTTC.

This clonotype is classed as medium-sized. The rearrangement uses TRBV7-2 and TRBJ2-4, with D unclear. The CDR3 runs to 14 residues. The germline V gene encodes CDR1 SGHTA and CDR2 FQGNSA. V was pared by 4 bases and J by 8 bases, with 15 bases between. The CDR3 sequence is CASSYLGIAHIQYF. The CDR3 DNA reads TGTGCCAGCAGCTACTTGGGGATAGCCCACATTCAGTACTTC. The entire variable domain, with the rest obtained from reference TRBV7-2 and TRBJ2-4, is as follows: GAGVSQSPSNKVTEKGKDVELRCDPISGHTALYWYRQSLGQGLEFLIYFQGNSAPDKSGLPSDRFSAERTGGSVSTLTIQRTQQEDSAVYLCASSYLGIAHIQYFGAGTRLSVL.

A few counts support this clonotype. The chain joins TRBV5-6 to TRBJ2-2; D is perhaps TRBD1 (5 bases). CDR1 SGHDT and CDR2 YYEEEE come from the germline V gene. With 5 bases removed from V and 6 bases from J, the gap between germline ends came to 14 bases. This CDR3 has 14 residues. CDR3 DNA: TGTGCCAGCAGACCTCAGGGATCCCCCGGGGAGCTGTTTTTT. Its translation: CASRPQGSPGELFF.

The table lists this clonotype with a few counts. The chain carries TRBV19 and TRBJ2-1; 13 bases align to TRBD2. The J segment lost 3 bases and the V segment lost 0 bases, leaving 5 bases of the junction unmatched. The CDR3 has 18 amino acids. Looked up from germline, CDR1 is LNHDA and CDR2 is SQIVND (reference sequence). The CDR3 is CASSIEGLAGVGYNEQFF. The CDR3 region has the DNA TGTGCCAGTAGTATAGAAGGACTAGCGGGAGTCGGCTACAATGAGCAGTTCTTC.

As for this clonotype: This sequence may be a read error, since a much larger clone differs from it by one base. The chain joins TRBV7-8 to TRBJ1-6, with unresolved D. Trimming pared 10 bases from V and 11 bases from J, leaving 18 bases between. CDR3 length: 13 residues. Germline CDR1 and CDR2: SGHVS and FQNEAQ. CDR3 loop: CANTQTAQPPLHF. Here the CDR3 DNA reads TGTGCCAACACCCAGACGGCCCAGCCACCCCTCCACTTT.

The V call is TRBV2, the J call TRBJ2-7; perhaps TRBD1 as D (6 bases). Germline lookup yields CDR1 SNHLY and CDR2 FYNNEI. V was trimmed by 4 bases and J by 7 bases, leaving 8 bases between them. The CDR3 covers 11 residues. This chain's CDR3 is CASSGQAEQYV. The CDR3 DNA reads as TGTGCCAGCAGTGGACAGGCAGAGCAGTACGTC.

CDR3 region: CASSQGDRNYEQYF. The CDR3 DNA sequence: TGCGCCAGCAGCCAAGGGGACAGGAATTACGAGCAGTACTTC. The chain joins TRBV4-1 to TRBJ2-7; 8 nucleotides match TRBD1. CDR3 size: 14 residues. Looked up from germline, CDR1 is MGHRA and CDR2 is YSYEKL. With 1 base clipped from V and 4 bases from J, the junction kept 3 bases outside the gene matches.

Judged by abundance, this clonotype is medium-sized (0.01 to 0.1%). The rearrangement joins TRBV20-1 to TRBJ2-1, with 10 bases matching TRBD2. J was trimmed by 5 bases and V by 2 bases; bases with no gene match: 6. The germline V gene has CDR1 DFQATT and CDR2 SNEGSKA (reference sequence). The length of the CDR3 is 15 residues. The CDR3 nucleotides are TGCAGTGCTAGATTAGGAGCGGGGGGGAACAATGAGCAGTTCTTC. This encodes CSARLGAGGNNEQFF.

This clonotype rates as medium-sized. The chain has TRBV14 and TRBJ2-3; tentatively, D is TRBD2 (6 bases). This CDR3 is built from 18 residues. Germline V gene sequence: CDR1 SGHDN, CDR2 FVKESK. The V gene lost 0 bases and the J gene lost 4 bases, with 20 bases spanning the gap. The CDR3 spells CASSQEHKVFGSPDTQYF. CDR3 sequence (DNA): TGTGCCAGCAGCCAAGAGCACAAAGTCTTCGGGAGTCCAGATACGCAGTATTTT.

This clonotype is medium-sized in the sample. The chain employs TRBV7-6 and TRBJ2-2, with D unclear. Trimming left V 0 bases short and J 4 bases short, with 0 bases between. Germline loops: CDR1 SGHVS, CDR2 FNYEAQ. The CDR3 runs to 12 residues. The CDR3 DNA reads TGTGCCAGCAGCTTAGCCACCGGGGAGCTGTTTTTT. Translating gives CASSLATGELFF.

This clonotype was seen repeatedly, ten times or more. An end of the junction differs from the germline gene, which may be a read error. The chain uses TRBV30 and TRBJ2-4, with D uncertain. Germline CDR1 is GTSNPN and CDR2 is SVGIG (reference sequence). This CDR3 contains 16 residues. The DNA of the CDR3 is TGTGCCTGGAGTGTAGTTGAGGCCCACACCAAGAACATTCAGTACTTC. Translating gives CAWSVVEAHTKNIQYF.

This clonotype rates as medium-sized. This chain joins TRBV28 and TRBJ2-1; 14 bases align to TRBD2. This CDR3 is built from 16 residues. From germline, CDR1 is MDHEN and CDR2 SYDVKM. After removal of 7 bases from V and 7 bases from J, the junction contained 9 bases not matched to a gene. Here the CDR3 DNA reads TGTGCCAGCATTACTTCCGGGACTAGCGGGAGAAATGAGCAGTTCTTC. This codes for CASITSGTSGRNEQFF. Complete variable domain (other parts from reference TRBV28 and TRBJ2-1): DVKVTQSSRYLVKRTGEKVFLECVQDMDHENMFWYRQDPGLGLRLIYFSYDVKMKEKGDIPEGYSVSREKKERFSLILESASTNQTSMYLCASITSGTSGRNEQFFGPGTRLTVL.

This clonotype was counted many times. The V and J genes are TRBV10-1 and TRBJ2-1, with 15 bases fitting TRBD2. The CDR3 extends over 15 amino acids. CDR1 WNHNN and CDR2 SYGVQD come from the germline V gene (reference sequence). With 6 bases clipped from V and 8 bases from J, the junction kept 5 bases outside the gene matches. The CDR3 is CASSPGLAGGYEQFF. In nucleotides, the CDR3 is TGCGCCAGCAGCCCCGGACTAGCGGGAGGGTATGAGCAGTTCTTC.

Ten or more counts support this clonotype. This chain uses TRBV20-1 with TRBJ2-1; 9 positions match TRBD2. Germline CDR1 and CDR2: DFQATT and SNEGSKA (reference sequence). J was trimmed by 6 bases and V by 1 base; bases with no gene match: 7. The CDR3 totals 15 residues. The CDR3 coding sequence is TGCAGTGCTAGAGTTGCCACTAGCGGGTCCAATGAGCAGTTCTTC. The encoded protein is CSARVATSGSNEQFF.

This clonotype has ten or more counts. The chain employs TRBV9 and TRBJ1-5; TRBD1 matches 7 bases. CDR3 length equals 14 residues. The germline V gene encodes CDR1 SGDLS and CDR2 YYNGEE. V shed 0 bases and J 9 bases; nucleotides not matched to a gene: 6. Here the CDR3 DNA reads TGTGCCAGCAGCGTAGCTACAGGGGTTGGGCCCCAGCATTTT. As protein: CASSVATGVGPQHF.

The genes are TRBV28 and TRBJ2-7; D is perhaps TRBD2 (6 bases). The CDR3 is 15 residues long. Germline loops: CDR1 MDHEN, CDR2 SYDVKM. V lost 4 bases and J 3 bases, leaving 16 bases between the germline ends. Here the CDR3 reads CASSYTSLGIYEQYF. The CDR3 bases are TGTGCCAGCAGTTACACTAGCTTGGGGATCTACGAGCAGTACTTC. The whole variable domain, filled in from reference TRBV28 and TRBJ2-7, reads DVKVTQSSRYLVKRTGEKVFLECVQDMDHENMFWYRQDPGLGLRLIYFSYDVKMKEKGDIPEGYSVSREKKERFSLILESASTNQTSMYLCASSYTSLGIYEQYFGPGTRLTVT.